This T cell receptor (beta chain) was captured by sequencing in a study of cytomegalovirus exposure and HLA in healthy donors. Study-wide results and limits: TCR beta V segments were, for the most part, productive about 87% or about 30% of the time in an earlier analysis. Several top significant clusters appeared, in a later analysis, to be linked to common viral pathogens. Overall, roughly 170 TCR beta chains were annotated as cytomegalovirus-associated.

In the case of this clone: Its antigen is not known.

PCR used 60 Vbeta primers and 13 Jbeta primers. Assay used: immunoSEQ multiplex PCR; TCRdb lists only in-frame clones, some missing. The table has 200,000 or so clones, around 82% seen once; the top ten hold around 0.24%. Looked up from germline, CDR1 is SGHRS and CDR2 is YFSETQ. The CDR3 sequence is 12 residues long. V lost 4 bases and J lost 5, with 10 bases in between. The source material was PBMCs. The receptor was isolated from a boy under 18 in good health and CMV-seronegative. This chain connects TRBV5-1 to TRBJ2-7; D might be TRBD1 (5 bases). Written as DNA, the CDR3 is TGCGCCAGCAGCCAGGGATGGAACGAGCAGTACTTC. Its translation is CASSQGWNEQYF.